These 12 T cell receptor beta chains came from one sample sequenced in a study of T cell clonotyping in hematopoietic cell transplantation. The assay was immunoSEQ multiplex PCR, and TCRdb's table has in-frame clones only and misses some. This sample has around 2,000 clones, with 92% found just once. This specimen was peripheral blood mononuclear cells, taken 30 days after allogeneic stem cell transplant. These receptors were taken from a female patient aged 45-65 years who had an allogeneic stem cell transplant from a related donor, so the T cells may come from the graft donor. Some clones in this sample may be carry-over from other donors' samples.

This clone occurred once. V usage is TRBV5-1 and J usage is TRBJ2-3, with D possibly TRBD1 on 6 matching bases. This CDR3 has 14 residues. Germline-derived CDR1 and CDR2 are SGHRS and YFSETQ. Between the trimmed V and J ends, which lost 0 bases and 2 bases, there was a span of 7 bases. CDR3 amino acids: CASSLAGDTDTQYF. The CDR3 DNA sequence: TGCGCCAGCAGCTTGGCAGGGGACACAGATACGCAGTATTTT.

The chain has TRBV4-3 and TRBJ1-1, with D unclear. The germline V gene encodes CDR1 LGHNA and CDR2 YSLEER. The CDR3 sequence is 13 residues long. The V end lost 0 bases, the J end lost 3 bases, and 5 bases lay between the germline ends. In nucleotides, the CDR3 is TGCGCCAGCAGCCAAGAACCGCACACTGAAGCTTTCTTT. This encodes CASSQEPHTEAFF.

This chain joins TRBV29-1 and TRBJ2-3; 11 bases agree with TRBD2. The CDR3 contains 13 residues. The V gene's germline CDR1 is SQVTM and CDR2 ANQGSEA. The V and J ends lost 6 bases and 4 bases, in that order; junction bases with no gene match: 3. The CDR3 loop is CSVGTSGADTQYF. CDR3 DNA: TGCAGCGTCGGGACTAGCGGCGCAGATACGCAGTATTTT.

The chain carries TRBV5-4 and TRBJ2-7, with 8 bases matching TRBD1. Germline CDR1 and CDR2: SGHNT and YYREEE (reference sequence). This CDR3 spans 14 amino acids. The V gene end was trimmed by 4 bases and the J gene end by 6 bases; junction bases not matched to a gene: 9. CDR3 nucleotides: TGTGCCAGCAGCACCGGACAGGGTATTGTCGAGCAGTACTTC. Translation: CASSTGQGIVEQYF.

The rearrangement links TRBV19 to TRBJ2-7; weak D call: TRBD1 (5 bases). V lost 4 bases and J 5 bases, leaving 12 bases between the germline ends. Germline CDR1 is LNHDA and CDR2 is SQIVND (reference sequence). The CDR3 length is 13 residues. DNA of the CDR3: TGTGCCAGTAGTAGACAGCTCTACGACGAGCAGTACTTC. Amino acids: CASSRQLYDEQYF.

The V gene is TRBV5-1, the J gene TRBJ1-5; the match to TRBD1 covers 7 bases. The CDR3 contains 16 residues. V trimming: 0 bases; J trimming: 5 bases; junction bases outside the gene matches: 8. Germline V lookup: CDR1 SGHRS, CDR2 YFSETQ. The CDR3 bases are TGCGCCAGCAGCTTGGGGACAGGAGGTTCCTATCAGCCCCAGCATTTT. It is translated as CASSLGTGGSYQPQHF.

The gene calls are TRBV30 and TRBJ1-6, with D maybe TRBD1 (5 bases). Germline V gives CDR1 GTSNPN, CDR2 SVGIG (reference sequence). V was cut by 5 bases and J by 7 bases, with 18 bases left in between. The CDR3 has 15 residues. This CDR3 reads CAWAAGRAPNSPLHF. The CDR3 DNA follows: TGTGCCTGGGCCGCAGGGCGCGCCCCGAATTCACCCCTCCACTTT.

Here the CDR3 reads CASSERGGRLDIQYF. The CDR3 DNA follows: TGTGCCAGTAGTGAGAGGGGGGGTCGTCTGGACATTCAGTACTTC. V gene TRBV19 combines with J gene TRBJ2-4, with D perhaps matching TRBD2 (7 bases). This CDR3 region has 15 residues. CDR1 is LNHDA, CDR2 SQIVND, per germline (reference sequence). The V gene lost 5 bases and the J gene lost 8 bases, with 19 bases spanning the gap.

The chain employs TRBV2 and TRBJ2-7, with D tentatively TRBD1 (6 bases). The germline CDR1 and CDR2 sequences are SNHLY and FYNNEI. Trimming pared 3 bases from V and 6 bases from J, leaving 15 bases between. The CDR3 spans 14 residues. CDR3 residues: CASSDLVQGSEQYF. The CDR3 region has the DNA TGTGCCAGCAGTGATCTTGTACAGGGATCCGAGCAGTACTTC.

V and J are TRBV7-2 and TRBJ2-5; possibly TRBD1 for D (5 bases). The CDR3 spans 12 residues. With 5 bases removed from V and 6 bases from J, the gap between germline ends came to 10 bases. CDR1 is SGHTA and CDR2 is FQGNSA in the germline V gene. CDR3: CASSQDKQTQYF. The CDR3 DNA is TGTGCCAGCAGCCAGGACAAACAGACCCAGTACTTC.

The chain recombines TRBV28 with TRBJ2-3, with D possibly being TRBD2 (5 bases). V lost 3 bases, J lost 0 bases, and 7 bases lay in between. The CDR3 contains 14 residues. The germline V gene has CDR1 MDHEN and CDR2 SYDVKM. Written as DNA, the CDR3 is TGTGCCAGCAGTTTGGCGGGTAGCACAGATACGCAGTATTTT. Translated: CASSLAGSTDTQYF.

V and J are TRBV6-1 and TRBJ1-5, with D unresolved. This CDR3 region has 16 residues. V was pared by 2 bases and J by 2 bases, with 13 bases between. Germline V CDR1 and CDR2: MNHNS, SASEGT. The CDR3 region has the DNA TGTGCCAGCAGTGAACAGCCGAAGGCAGGCAATCAGCCCCAGCATTTT. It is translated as CASSEQPKAGNQPQHF.